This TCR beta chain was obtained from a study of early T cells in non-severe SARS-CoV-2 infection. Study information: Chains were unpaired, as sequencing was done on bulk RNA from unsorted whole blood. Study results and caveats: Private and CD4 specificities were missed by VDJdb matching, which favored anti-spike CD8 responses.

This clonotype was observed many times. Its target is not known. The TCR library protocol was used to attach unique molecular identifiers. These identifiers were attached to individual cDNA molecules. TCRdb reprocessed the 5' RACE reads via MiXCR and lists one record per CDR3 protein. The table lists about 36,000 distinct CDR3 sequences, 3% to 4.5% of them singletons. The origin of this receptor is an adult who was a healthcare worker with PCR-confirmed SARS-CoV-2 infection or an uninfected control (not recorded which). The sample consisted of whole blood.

CDR3 DNA: TGCAGTGCCCCGGGCCACCAGAGCTCCTACGAGCAGTACTTC. It encodes CSAPGHQSSYEQYF. The rearrangement links TRBV20-1 to TRBJ2-7; D ambiguous. Trimming left V 6 bases short and J 0 bases short, with 15 bases between. The CDR3 length is 14 residues. CDR1 is DFQATT, CDR2 SNEGSKA, per germline (reference sequence).